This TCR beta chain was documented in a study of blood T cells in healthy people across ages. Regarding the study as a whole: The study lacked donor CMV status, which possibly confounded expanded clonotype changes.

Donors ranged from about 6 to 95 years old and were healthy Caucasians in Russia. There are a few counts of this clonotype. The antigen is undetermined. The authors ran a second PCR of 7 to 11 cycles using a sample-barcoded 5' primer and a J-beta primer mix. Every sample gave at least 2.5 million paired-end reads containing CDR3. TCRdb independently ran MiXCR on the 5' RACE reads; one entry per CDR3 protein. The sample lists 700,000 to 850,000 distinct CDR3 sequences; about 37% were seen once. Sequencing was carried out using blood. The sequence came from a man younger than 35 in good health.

This CDR3 is CASSTYLANEQYF. The CDR3 DNA follows: TGTGCCAGCAGTACCTATCTAGCGAACGAGCAGTACTTC. The gene calls are TRBV12-3 or TRBV12-4 and TRBJ2-7, with a possible D match to TRBD2 (6 bases). The CDR3 has 13 amino acids. Between the trimmed V and J ends, which lost 5 bases and 5 bases, there was a span of 13 bases.